The T cell receptor beta chain described here comes from a study of T cells in Graves' hyperthyroidism and ophthalmopathy. Notes on the study in general: Blood also held most thyroid clonotypes expanded beyond 0.001.

Germline assignment: CDR1 MNHEY and CDR2 SMNVEV (reference sequence). The CDR3 extends over 14 amino acids. Trimming cost V 3 bases and J 6 bases; bases outside gene matches: 6. This clonotype was seen at least ten times. What it recognizes is unknown. Uncontrolled infections, other autoimmune diseases, pregnancy or lactation led to exclusion of patients. RNA transcripts yielded amplified TCR beta CDR3 regions. First-round RT-PCR with HTBI primers amplified the TCR CDR3 region. In TCRdb, the multiplex PCR reads were re-called with MiXCR into one record per CDR3 protein. The sample consists of fewer than 600,000 distinct CDR3 sequences, approximately 15% of them appearing once.

Sample: blood. This TCR was sampled from a woman in her thirties or forties with Graves' hyperthyroidism. J is TRBJ1-2 and V is TRBV27; 8 bases line up with TRBD1. CDR3 region: CASSFRQGWDGYTF. The CDR3 region has the DNA TGTGCCAGCAGTTTCCGACAGGGGTGGGATGGCTACACCTTC.